Presented here are 7 T cell receptor beta chains from one specimen sequenced in a study of CD4 T cells in relation to SARS-CoV-2 and coronaviruses. Method: immunoSEQ multiplex PCR; TCRdb's copy keeps in-frame clones and lacks some. Here the sample spans tens of thousands of clones, just over 90% being singletons. The specimen was naive CD4+ T cells from PBMCs. Subset denoted: naive CD4+ T cells isolated by negative enrichment. These receptor sequences come from an adult with COVID-19.

This sequence joins TRBV6-5 and TRBJ2-2; D is unresolved. The V end was cut by 4 bases, the J end by 1 base, with 7 bases between. The germline CDR1 and CDR2 sequences are MNHEY and SVGAGI. The CDR3 covers 14 residues. The CDR3 region has the DNA TGTGCCAGCAGTTCCCCTAAGAACACCGGGGAGCTGTTTTTT. Translated: CASSSPKNTGELFF.

V gene TRBV1 combines with J gene TRBJ1-4. TRBV1 is annotated as a pseudogene. The CDR3 runs to 18 residues. Here the CDR3 DNA reads TGCACCAGCAGCCATCCCACGCCTCCAGCTAGAACTAATGAAAAACTGTTTTTT. This encodes CTSSHPTPPARTNEKLFF.

In DNA, the CDR3 is TGTGCCAGCAGTTTACCTAGCGGGAGCTTTGGCGAGCAGTACTTC. It encodes CASSLPSGSFGEQYF. The rearrangement uses TRBV28 and TRBJ2-7; TRBD2 aligns across 10 bases. Trimming cost V 2 bases and J 6 bases; bases outside gene matches: 7. This CDR3 comprises 15 residues. The germline V gene has CDR1 MDHEN and CDR2 SYDVKM.

The gene calls are TRBV5-4 and TRBJ2-3, with a tentative D call TRBD2 (5 bases). V was cut by 1 base and J by 7 bases, with 13 bases left in between. Germline lookup yields CDR1 SGHNT and CDR2 YYREEE (reference sequence). This CDR3 is built from 14 residues. The CDR3 DNA is TGTGCCAGCAGCTTGCGGCTAGCTCGATATACGCAGTATTTT. Amino acid sequence: CASSLRLARYTQYF.

The chain joins TRBV23-1 to TRBJ2-2, with D possibly matching TRBD2 (6 bases). TRBV23-1 is filed as an ORF, its function uncertain. The CDR3 sequence is 13 residues long. V was pared by 7 bases and J by 7 bases, with 13 bases between. The CDR3 DNA reads as TGCGCCAGCAAAACAAGGCGGGACGGGGAGCTGTTTTTT. It translates to CASKTRRDGELFF.

The chain combines TRBV18 with TRBJ1-1, with 11 bases that match TRBD1. The CDR3 length is 17 residues. The trim removed 1 base at V and 0 bases at J, leaving 4 bases unmatched. Germline V gene data show CDR1 as KGHSH and CDR2 as LQKENI. CDR3 protein: CASSPRDRGSMNTEAFF. CDR3 coding DNA: TGTGCCAGCTCACCACGGGACAGGGGGAGCATGAACACTGAAGCTTTCTTT.

The genes are TRBV19 and TRBJ2-5; TRBD1 is a possible D gene (5 bases). The V gene's germline CDR1 is LNHDA and CDR2 SQIVND (reference sequence). Trimming took off 3 bases at V and 5 bases at J, with 10 bases between the two ends. The CDR3 has 13 residues. CDR3 sequence (DNA): TGTGCCAGTAGTATGTCAGGGATGGAGACCCAGTACTTC. Translated: CASSMSGMETQYF.